One T cell receptor (beta chain) is described in this entry. Its antigen is undetermined. There were TCR beta CDR3 regions amplified from RNA transcripts. When the TCR CDR3 underwent first-round RT-PCR, the HTBI primer set was used. TCRdb fed the multiplex PCR reads into MiXCR, producing one record per CDR3 protein. Of fewer than 900,000 distinct CDR3 sequences listed, roughly a sixth are singletons. The blood specimen was taken at initial hyperthyroidism diagnosis, before any ophthalmopathy symptoms. A roughly 10 ml volume of fresh peripheral blood provided the PBMCs. The J segment lost 4 bases and the V segment lost 4 bases, leaving 7 bases of the junction unmatched. CDR3 length equals 15 residues. Germline CDR1 and CDR2: LNHDA and SQIVND (reference sequence). The sample originates from a study of T cells in Graves' hyperthyroidism and ophthalmopathy. Study observations and caveats: By a 13 V-J model, ophthalmopathy was set apart from stable hyperthyroidism.

Sequenced sample: blood. This TCR was recovered from a woman aged 45-60 years with Graves' hyperthyroidism that later progressed to Graves' ophthalmopathy. The V gene is TRBV19, the J gene TRBJ2-1; 7 bases fit TRBD2. The CDR3 reads CASSTRGERYNEQFF. The CDR3 DNA reads as TGTGCCAGTAGTACTCGGGGGGAGAGATACAATGAGCAGTTCTTC.